This T cell receptor (beta chain) was sequenced during a study of blood T cell repertoires in COVID-19. TCRdb's copy holds only in-frame clones and misses some; the assay was immunoSEQ multiplex PCR. The sample lists 200,000 to 250,000 clones, about nine tenths seen once, with approximately 3% in the top ten. This CDR3 comprises 16 residues. CDR1 is SGHRS and CDR2 is YFSETQ in the germline V gene. The V gene end was trimmed by 0 bases and the J gene end by 5 bases; junction bases not matched to a gene: 8. This receptor was obtained from a woman aged 45-60 years in a cohort exposed to, infected with or recovered from COVID-19 (not recorded which). V usage is TRBV5-1 and J usage is TRBJ1-5, with 7 positions matching TRBD1. What was sequenced was PBMCs or T cells enriched from blood (not recorded which). The CDR3 coding sequence is TGCGCCAGCAGCTTGGGTGAGGGGGCAAGCCATCAGCCCCAGCATTTT. As protein: CASSLGEGASHQPQHF.